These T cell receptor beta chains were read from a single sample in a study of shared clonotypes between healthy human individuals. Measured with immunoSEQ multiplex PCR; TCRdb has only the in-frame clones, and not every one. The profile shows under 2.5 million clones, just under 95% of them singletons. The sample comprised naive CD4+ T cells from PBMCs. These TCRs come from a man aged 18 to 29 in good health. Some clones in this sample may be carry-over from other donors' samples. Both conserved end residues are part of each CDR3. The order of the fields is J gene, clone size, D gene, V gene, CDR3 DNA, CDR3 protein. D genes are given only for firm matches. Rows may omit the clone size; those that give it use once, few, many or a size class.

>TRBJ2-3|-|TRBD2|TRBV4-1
TGCGCCAGCAGCCAAGATGAGGTCGCAGCGGGGGGGGCGAATACGCAGTATTTT
CASSQDEVAAGGANTQYF
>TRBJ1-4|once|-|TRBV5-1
TGCGCCAGCACCAAGGGGGCAACTAATGAAAAACTGTTTTTT
CASTKGATNEKLFF
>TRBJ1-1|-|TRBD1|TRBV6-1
TGTGCCAGCAGTGCGACAGGGAAGGTCACTGAAGCTTTCTTT
CASSATGKVTEAFF
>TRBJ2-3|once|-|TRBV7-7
TGTGCCAGCAGCTTATCCACGGGACTCCGAGGGGATACGCAGTATTTT
CASSLSTGLRGDTQYF
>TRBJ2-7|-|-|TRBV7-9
TGTGCCAGCAGCTCGACACGGGGCGAGCAGTACTTC
CASSSTRGEQYF
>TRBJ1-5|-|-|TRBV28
TGTGCCAGCAACGGGGCGAGTCAGCCCCAGCATTTT
CASNGASQPQHF
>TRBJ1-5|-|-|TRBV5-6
TGTGCCAGCAGCTTGGGCAGTTATAGCAATCAGCCCCAGCATTTT
CASSLGSYSNQPQHF
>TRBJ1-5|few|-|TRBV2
TGTGCCAGCAGTGTGTCGCAGGATAGCAATCAGCCCCAGCATTTT
CASSVSQDSNQPQHF
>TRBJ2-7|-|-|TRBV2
TGTGCCAGCAGTTTTCAGTTGACAAACCAACCCTACGAGCAGTACTTC
CASSFQLTNQPYEQYF
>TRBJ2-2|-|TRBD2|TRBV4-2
TGTGCCAGCAGCCAAACTAGCGGGAGAGCCGGGGAGCTGTTTTTT
CASSQTSGRAGELFF
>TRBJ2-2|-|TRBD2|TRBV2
TGTGCCAGCAGGGGACTAGCGGGAAGAAGGGGGGAGCTGTTTTTT
CASRGLAGRRGELFF
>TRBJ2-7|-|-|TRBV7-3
TGTGCCAGCAGCCCTGCGTCAGTGCTAACCTACGAGCAGTACTTC
CASSPASVLTYEQYF
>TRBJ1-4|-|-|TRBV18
TGTGCCAGCTCACCAGGACAGCTAGCAACTAATGAAAAACTGTTTTTT
CASSPGQLATNEKLFF
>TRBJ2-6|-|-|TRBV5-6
TGTGCCAGCAGCTTGTTTGGAGGATCCTCTGGGGCCAACGTCCTGACTTTC
CASSLFGGSSGANVLTF
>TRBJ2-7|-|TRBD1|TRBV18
TGTGCCAGCTCACCGTCCGGGACAGGGTTTGACCACGAGCAGTACTTC
CASSPSGTGFDHEQYF
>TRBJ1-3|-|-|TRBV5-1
TGCGCCAGCAGCTTGGATGAGGGTTCTGGAAACACCATATATTTT
CASSLDEGSGNTIYF
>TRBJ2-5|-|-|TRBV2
TGTGCCAGCAAGCAAGAGACCCAGTACTTC
CASKQETQYF
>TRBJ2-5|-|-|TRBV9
TGTGCCAGCAGCGTAGACGGGGCAGGCCAAGAGACCCAGTACTTC
CASSVDGAGQETQYF
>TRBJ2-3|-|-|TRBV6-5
TGTGCCAGCAGTTTCGGGACCGAGCGCACAGATACGCAGTATTTT
CASSFGTERTDTQYF
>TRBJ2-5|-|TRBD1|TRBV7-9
TGTGCCAGCAGCCACGGTGACAGGGGCGCACAGACCCAGTACTTC
CASSHGDRGAQTQYF
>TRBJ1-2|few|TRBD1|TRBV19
TGTGCCAGTAGGCCACAGGGGGCACATTATGGCTACACCTTC
CASRPQGAHYGYTF
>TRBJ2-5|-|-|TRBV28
TGTGCCAGCAGTTTCGCCGGGGAGACCCAGTACTTC
CASSFAGETQYF
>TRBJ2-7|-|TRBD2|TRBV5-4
TGTGCCAGCAAGAAGGGGACTAGCGGATACGAGCAGTACTTC
CASKKGTSGYEQYF
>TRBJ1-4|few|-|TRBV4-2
TGTGCCAGCAGCCAAGATTCGGGGAAGGGAAAACTGTTTTTT
CASSQDSGKGKLFF
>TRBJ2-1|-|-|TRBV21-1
TGTGCCAGCAGCAATGGCAGACAGGCCAGGGGACTAGCGAAGAAACCGGGGAATGAGCAGTTCTTC
CASSNGRQARGLAKKPGNEQFF
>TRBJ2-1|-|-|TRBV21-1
TGTGCCAGCAGCGAAAACAGGGCCGGGAGAGAGTTGGTGCACTCCTACAATGAGCAGTTCTTC
CASSENRAGRELVHSYNEQFF
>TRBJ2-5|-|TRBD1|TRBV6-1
TGTGCCATCACGGACAGGGACGAGACCCAGTACTTC
CAITDRDETQYF
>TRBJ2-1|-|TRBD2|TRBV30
TGTGCCTGGAGTGCTAGCGGGAGGATAAATGAGCAGTTCTTC
CAWSASGRINEQFF
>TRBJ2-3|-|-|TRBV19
TGTGCCACCAGGGGGGATTACACTGGGGAGTATTTT
CATRGDYTGEYF
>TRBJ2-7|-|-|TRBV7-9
TGTGCCAGCAGCTTATTGAGGGAGAGCTACGAGCAGTACTTC
CASSLLRESYEQYF
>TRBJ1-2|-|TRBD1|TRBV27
TGTGCCAGCAGTTTTTTATCCCCCACAGGGGCGAGCTATGGCTACACCTTC
CASSFLSPTGASYGYTF
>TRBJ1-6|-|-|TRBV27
TGTGCCAGCAGTTCGGACAGTGCCCAAAATTCACCCCTCCACTTT
CASSSDSAQNSPLHF
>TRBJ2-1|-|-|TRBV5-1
TGCGCCAGCAGCCCAACGTATCGGACTGCCTACAATGAGCAGTTCTTC
CASSPTYRTAYNEQFF
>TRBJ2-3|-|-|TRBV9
TGTGCCAGCAGCGGGACGGGGAGCACAGATACGCAGTATTTT
CASSGTGSTDTQYF
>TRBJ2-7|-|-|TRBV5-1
TGCGCCAGCAGCTTGTGGGACCGATACTACGAGCAGTACTTC
CASSLWDRYYEQYF
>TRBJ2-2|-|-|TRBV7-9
TGTGCCAGCAGCTTAGTTGGGGGGACCGGGGAGCTGTTTTTT
CASSLVGGTGELFF
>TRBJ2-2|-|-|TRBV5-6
TGTGCCAGCAGCTTGGATAGGAGGATTAACACCGGGGAGCTGTTTTTT
CASSLDRRINTGELFF
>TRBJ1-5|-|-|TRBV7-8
TGTGCCAGCAGCACCCGGGAAAATCAGCCCCAGCATTTT
CASSTRENQPQHF
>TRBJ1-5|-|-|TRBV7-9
TGTGCCAGCAGCTTAGGCCAGGGAATCGGCAATCAGCCCCAGCATTTT
CASSLGQGIGNQPQHF
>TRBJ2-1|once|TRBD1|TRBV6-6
TGTGCCAGCAGAGACTCACAGGGGAGCTCCTACAATGAGCAGTTCTTC
CASRDSQGSSYNEQFF
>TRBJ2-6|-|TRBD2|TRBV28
TGTGCCAGCAGGGGTCCGGGACTAGCGTCCACGGTCCTGACTTTC
CASRGPGLASTVLTF